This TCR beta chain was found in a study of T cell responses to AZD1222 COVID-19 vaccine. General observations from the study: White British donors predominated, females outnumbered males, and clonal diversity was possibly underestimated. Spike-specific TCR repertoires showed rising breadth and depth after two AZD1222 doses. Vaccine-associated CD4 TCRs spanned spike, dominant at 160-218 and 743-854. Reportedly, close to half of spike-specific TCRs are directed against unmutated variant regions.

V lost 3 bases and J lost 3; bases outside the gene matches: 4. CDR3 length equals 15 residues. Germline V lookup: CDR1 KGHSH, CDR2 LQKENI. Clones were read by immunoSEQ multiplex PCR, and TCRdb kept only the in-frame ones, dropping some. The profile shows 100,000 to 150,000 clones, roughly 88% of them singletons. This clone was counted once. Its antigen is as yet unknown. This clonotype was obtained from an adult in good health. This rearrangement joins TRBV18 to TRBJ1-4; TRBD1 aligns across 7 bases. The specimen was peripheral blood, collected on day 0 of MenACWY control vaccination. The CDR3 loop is CASSPMTGSNEKLFF. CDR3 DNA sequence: TGTGCCAGCTCACCGATGACAGGGTCTAATGAAAAACTGTTTTTT. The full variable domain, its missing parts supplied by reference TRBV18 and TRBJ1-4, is NAGVMQNPRHLVRRRGQEARLRCSPMKGHSHVYWYRQLPEEGLKFMVYLQKENIIDESGMPKERFSAEFPKEGPSILRIQQVVRGDSAAYFCASSPMTGSNEKLFFGSGTQLSVL.